This T cell receptor beta chain was observed in a study of Ad26.COV2.S vaccination and SARS-CoV-2 variants (dated by TCRdb to the early 2020s). The study in broad terms: Vaccine-arm donors came from COV1001, a multicentre, randomized, double-blind, placebo-controlled phase I-IIa trial of Ad26.COV2.S in healthy adults. Ad26.COV2.S was given intramuscularly at 5x10^10 or 1x10^11 viral particles, as a single shot or as two shots 56 days apart. TCRbeta repertoire sequencing was used to assess the specificity and breadth of SARS-CoV-2-reactive T cell receptors after Ad26.COV2.S vaccination. The TCR-sequenced set comprised approximately 32 samples: approximately 19 Ad26.COV2.S vaccine recipients, 5 placebo recipients and 8 SARS-CoV-2 convalescent individuals. Participants in the trial were split at random into five groups of five each, receiving low-dose or high-dose Ad26.COV2.S once or twice, or else placebo on both occasions. Throughout the experiments and outcome assessment, investigators stayed blinded to trial group allocation. The paper's findings and limits, for the study overall: Substantial breadth of spike-specific CD8+ and CD4+ T cell responses was reported after vaccination. Spike-specific TCR breadth was higher in Ad26.COV2.S recipients than in placebo recipients (P = 0.0014). The study lacked the statistical power to compare responses across vaccine doses or regimens. Comparable non-spike TCR breadth was observed between vaccine and placebo recipients, consistent with only spike being contained in the vaccine. The authors noted that total T cell responses may have been underestimated by the TCR breadth and depth analyses.

V loses 2 bases, J loses 0 bases, and the germline ends lie 5 bases apart. The CDR3 runs 14 amino acids, cysteine and phenylalanine included. The retained sequence is limited to the CDR3, 42 bases, with the frame set at the first base. The CDR1 and CDR2 encoded by the germline V gene are SGHTA and FQGNSA. In regard to this clone: No cognate antigen has been identified for it. Base qualities are missing; no much larger clone stands one base away.

TCRbeta CDR3 regions were sequenced with the immunoSEQ Assay. After extraction, genomic DNA underwent amplification by bias-controlled multiplex PCR, followed by high-throughput sequencing. Concerning the study's data processing: To quantify the absolute abundance of every unique TCRbeta CDR3 region, sequences were collapsed and filtered. Usable DNA was measured by amplifying reference genes present in all nucleated cells, and TCRbeta template counts were normalized to that usable DNA to estimate T cell fraction. Repertoire TCRs were annotated as SARS-CoV-2-specific when V gene, CDR3 amino acid sequence and J gene were exactly matched to a known reactive TCR set. MIRA supplied the reference SARS-CoV-2 TCR set, which was filtered for enrichment in COVID-19-positive ImmuneCODE repertoires so that public or cross-reactive TCRs were removed. Using the MIRA antigens, annotated TCRs were further analysed by specific ORF or by position within an ORF. Breadth was defined as annotated unique rearrangements over total unique productive rearrangements; depth was the summed frequency of those rearrangements. Two-sided Wilcoxon rank-sum tests were applied when comparing TCR breadth between groups. TCRdb provides this immuneACCESS table in a form limited to in-frame rearrangements. Some clones are lacking; in checked studies, under half of them reflect an unresolved V gene, and why the rest are absent is not known. Clone size and V and J calls were adopted from that table, with D and trimming inferred from the DNA. Counted in this sample were about 350,000 clones; roughly 84% of them appeared once. The top ten clones comprise roughly 3.2% of the sample.

This specimen's treatment or condition label, interpreted: some 20 received Ad26.COV2.S at low or high dose, single or two shots; roughly five received placebo; per-sample allocation not given. For vaccine and placebo recipients, the sequenced repertoires came from samples collected on day 63 after the first injection. Cohort 1b enrolled some 25 adults aged 18-55 years at a single site in Boston, USA, between 29 July and 7 August 2020. Ad26.COV2.S was a replication-incompetent adenovirus type 26 vector expressing a prefusion-stabilized SARS-CoV-2 spike protein from the original Wuhan strain. The sequences come from peripheral blood, collected in a trial of Ad26.COV2.S vaccine versus placebo. This receptor was taken from a person aged 18 to 65 who received the Ad26.COV2.S COVID-19 vaccine or a placebo. The rearrangement joined TRBV7-2 to TRBJ1-5; the D gene cannot be named for sure. Read as DNA, the sequence is TGTGCCAGCAGCTTAAAAGTTAGCAATCAGCCCCAGCATTTT. This encodes CASSLKVSNQPQHF.